The 4 T cell receptor beta chains in this list originate from one sample, sequenced in a study of blood T cell repertoires in COVID-19. Clones were read by immunoSEQ multiplex PCR, and TCRdb kept only the in-frame ones, dropping some. In the table there are roughly 200,000 clones, roughly 88% of which are singletons. The sequenced sample was peripheral blood. All receptors derive from a woman between 35 and 50 years old with COVID-19, enrolled during active disease.

The chain recombines TRBV4-1 with TRBJ1-5, with TRBD1 matching over 9 bases. There are 17 residues in the CDR3. Losses at the gene ends were 0 bases for V and 11 bases for J; bases not matched to a gene: 14. Germline-derived CDR1 and CDR2 are MGHRA and YSYEKL. The CDR3 reads CASSQDLIGQGLEAQHF. CDR3 nucleotide sequence: TGCGCCAGCAGCCAAGATTTGATAGGACAGGGGCTTGAGGCCCAGCATTTT.

This clone has a single count. The V call is TRBV27, the J call TRBJ2-1, with 7 bases matching TRBD2. V dropped 2 bases and J dropped 6; count of bases not matched to a gene: 4. The CDR3 runs to 14 residues. CDR1 is MNHEY, CDR2 SMNVEV, per germline (reference sequence). The CDR3 reads CASSLAGVGNEQFF. Here the CDR3 DNA reads TGTGCCAGCAGTTTAGCGGGGGTGGGCAATGAGCAGTTCTTC.

The V call is TRBV7-8, the J call TRBJ1-1, with 10 bases matching TRBD1. Unmatched junction bases numbered 3, after V lost 0 bases and J lost 5 bases. Germline V gene sequence: CDR1 SGHVS, CDR2 FQNEAQ. This CDR3 has 15 residues. CDR3 DNA sequence: TGTGCCAGCAGCTTAGCGTGGGACAGGGGAACTGAAGCTTTCTTT. It is translated as CASSLAWDRGTEAFF.

The chain is built from TRBV19 and TRBJ2-7; 10 nucleotides match TRBD2. The trim removed 7 bases at V and 0 bases at J, leaving 6 bases unmatched. Germline loops: CDR1 LNHDA, CDR2 SQIVND (reference sequence). The CDR3 sequence is 15 residues long. The CDR3 loop reads CASTIAGGSSYEQYF. In DNA, the CDR3 is TGTGCCAGTACCATAGCGGGAGGTTCCTCCTACGAGCAGTACTTC.